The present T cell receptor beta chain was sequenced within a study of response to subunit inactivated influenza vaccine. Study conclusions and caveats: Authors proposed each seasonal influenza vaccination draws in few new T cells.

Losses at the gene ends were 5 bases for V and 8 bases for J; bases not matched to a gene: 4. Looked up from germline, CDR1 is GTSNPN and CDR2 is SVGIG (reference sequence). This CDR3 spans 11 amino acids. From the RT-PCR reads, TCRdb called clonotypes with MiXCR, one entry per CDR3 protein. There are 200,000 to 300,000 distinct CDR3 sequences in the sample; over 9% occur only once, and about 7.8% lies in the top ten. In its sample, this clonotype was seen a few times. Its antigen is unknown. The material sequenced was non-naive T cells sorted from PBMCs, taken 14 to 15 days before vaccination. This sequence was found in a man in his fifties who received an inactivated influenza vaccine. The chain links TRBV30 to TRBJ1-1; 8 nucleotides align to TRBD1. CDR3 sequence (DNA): TGTGCCTGGGGACAGGGCCGGGAAGCTTTCTTT. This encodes CAWGQGREAFF.